This TCR beta chain came from a study of blood T cells in healthy people across ages (dated by TCRdb to between 2014 and 2016). For context, the study as a whole: In model experiments, roughly one uniquely barcoded TCR beta cDNA molecule per two T cells was captured by template switching. Using deep sequencing normalized with unique cDNA molecular identifiers, the study measured how TCR beta repertoire diversity changes with age. The donors were divided into four age groups: young (average approximately 17 years), middle-aged (approximately 39), aged (around 67) and long-lived (roughly 82). To avoid experimental bias, donors of different ages were randomly spread across the sequencing lanes. Using the same blood draw, the study looked at two additional independent replicas of 1 million unique cDNA reads for two donors, one aged 18 to 30 and the other aged 80 or older.

As encoded in the germline V gene, CDR1 is LGHNA while CDR2 is YSLEER. CDR3 length: 14 amino acids, cysteine to phenylalanine. Only the CDR3 region is kept as DNA, spanning 42 bases read in frame from base 1. For this chain, trimming is 6 bases at the V end and 4 bases at the J end, and the number of junction bases without a gene match is 6. The roughly 39 donors, aged roughly 6 to 100 years, were systemically healthy Caucasian individuals from Russia. Each donor gave ten milliliters of peripheral blood, drawn into EDTA-treated Vacutainer tubes. Ficoll-Paque density-gradient centrifugation was used to isolate PBMCs, with at least 6.5 million per sample. Trizol reagent was used to extract total RNA from PBMCs, with at least 5.5 micrograms per sample. For every donor, flow cytometry on a PBMC aliquot measured the percentage of naive CD45RAhigh/CD27high T cells. The library was prepared using 5' RACE. Sequencing relied on an Illumina HiSeq 2500. A second PCR of roughly 7 to 12 cycles was performed with a sample-barcoded 5' primer and a J-beta primer mix. Each TCR beta cDNA molecule received a unique molecular identifier from a template-switch 5' adaptor carrying 12 random nucleotides. At least 2.5 million CDR3-containing paired-end reads were obtained from each sample. First-strand cDNA was synthesized from all RNA with the Mint cDNA synthesis kit, primed by a TRBC-specific oligonucleotide. All cDNA was treated with uracil-DNA glycosylase and then went through a first 18-cycle PCR with the universal primers M1SS and BC2_uni_R. The original pipeline was this. For normalization, 1 million high-quality reads were randomly selected from each sample, with every read carrying a distinct molecular identifier. Instead of being binned into consensus sequences, reads with shared molecular identifiers were discarded. CDR3 identification, clonotype clustering and error correction used MiTCR with a Q25 quality threshold and the strictest error-elimination algorithm. A nonparametric unseen species model with Euler transformation was used to estimate lower-bound total TCR beta diversity. TCRdb applied fastp at Q25 and MiXCR to the public reads, then kept only in-frame beta chains. Rows with one shared CDR3 protein collapse into an entry with the most common genes and DNA. None of the V and J calls come from the authors' own analysis; TCRdb made them. Recorded for this sample are some 690,000 distinct CDR3 sequences; 22% of them occurred a single time. Around 21% of the sample lies in the top ten.

Results and caveats for the whole study, not just this receptor: Conclusive comparison of naive and antigen-experienced compartments was prevented by the profiling of bulk unsorted PBMCs. The percentage of naive T cells measured by flow cytometry correlated strongly with observed TCR beta diversity. Observed TCR beta diversity per million T cells fell roughly linearly with age, and a significant reduction was already apparent by age around 40. Compared with the aged group, the long-lived group had more naive CD4+ T cells, fewer expanded clones and increased TCR diversity, suggesting age selection. Estimates of total diversity based on one million sequenced T cells were considered lower bounds and underestimates. The CMV infection status of donors was not known, potentially confounding age-related changes in expanded clonotypes.

A word on this clonotype: It lacks a known antigen. No much larger clone exists at a distance of one base, and base qualities are not known.

The sequence is built from TRBV4-3 and TRBJ2-3; a stretch of 8 junction bases matches TRBD2. This receptor was obtained from a man between 65 and 80 years old in good health. The sequenced sample was blood. The nucleotides are TGCGCCAGCAGTCGTAGCGGGAAGGCAGATACGCAGTATTTT. This codes for CASSRSGKADTQYF.